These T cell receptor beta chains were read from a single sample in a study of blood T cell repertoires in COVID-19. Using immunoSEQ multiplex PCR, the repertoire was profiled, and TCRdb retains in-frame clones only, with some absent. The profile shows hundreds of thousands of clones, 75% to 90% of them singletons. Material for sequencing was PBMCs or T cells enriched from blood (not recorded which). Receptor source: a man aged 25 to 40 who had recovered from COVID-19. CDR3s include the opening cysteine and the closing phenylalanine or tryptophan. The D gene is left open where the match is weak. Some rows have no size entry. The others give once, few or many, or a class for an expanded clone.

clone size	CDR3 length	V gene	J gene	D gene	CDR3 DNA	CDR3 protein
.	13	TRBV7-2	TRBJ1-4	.	TGTGCCAGCAGCTTAGTCTTTAATGAAAAACTGTTTTTT	CASSLVFNEKLFF
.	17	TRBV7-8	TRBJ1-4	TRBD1	TGTGCCAGCAGCTTATCGGGGCTGACAGGGGGCAGTGAAAAACTGTTTTTT	CASSLSGLTGGSEKLFF
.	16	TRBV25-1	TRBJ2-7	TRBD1	TGTGCCAGCAGTGCCCTAGGGGGCGGGCGAGCCTACGAGCAGTACTTC	CASSALGGGRAYEQYF
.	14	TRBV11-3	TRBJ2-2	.	TGTGCCAGCAGAACTAGCCGAAACACCGGGGAGCTGTTTTTT	CASRTSRNTGELFF
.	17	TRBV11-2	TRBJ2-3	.	TGTGCCAGCAGCTTAGGTCGGCAGGGGCAAGGCACAGATACGCAGTATTTT	CASSLGRQGQGTDTQYF
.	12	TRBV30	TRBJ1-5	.	TGTGCCTGGAGTGACCGGAATCAGCCCCAGCATTTT	CAWSDRNQPQHF
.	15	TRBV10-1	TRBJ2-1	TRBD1	TGCGCCAGCAGTGGGGACAGGCCTCCCTACAATGAGCAGTTCTTC	CASSGDRPPYNEQFF
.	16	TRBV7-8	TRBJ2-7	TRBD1	TGTGCCAGCAGCTTAGTCCCGTCGCAGGGGGCCTACGAGCAGTACTTC	CASSLVPSQGAYEQYF
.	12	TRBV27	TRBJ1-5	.	TGTGCCAGTCGTAATGGCAATCAGCCCCAGCATTTT	CASRNGNQPQHF
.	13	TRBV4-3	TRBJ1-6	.	TGCGCCAGCAGCCATATAGGGGATTCACCCCTCCACTTT	CASSHIGDSPLHF
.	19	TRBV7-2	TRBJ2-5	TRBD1	TGTGCCAGCAGCTTAGCCTGGACAGGGTTGGGTAATACCCAAGAGACCCAGTACTTC	CASSLAWTGLGNTQETQYF
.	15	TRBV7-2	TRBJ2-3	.	TGTGCCAGCAGCTTGGAGGGCGGTACCTTAGCGACGCAGTATTTT	CASSLEGGTLATQYF
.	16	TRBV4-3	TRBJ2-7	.	TGCGCCAGCAGCCAAGATCTCGCAGGCGGGGTGTACGAGCAGTACTTC	CASSQDLAGGVYEQYF
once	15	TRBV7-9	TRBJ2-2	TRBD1	TGTGCCAGCAGCTTAGAAGGGGGCCGGGCCGGGGAGCTGTTTTTT	CASSLEGGRAGELFF
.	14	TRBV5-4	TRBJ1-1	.	TGTGCCAGCAGCTTGGCCAGGGTAGGAACTGAAGCTTTCTTT	CASSLARVGTEAFF
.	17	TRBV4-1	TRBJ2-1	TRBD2	TGCGCCAGCAGCCAAGGGCCTGCGGGGGTCGAACACAATGAGCAGTTCTTC	CASSQGPAGVEHNEQFF
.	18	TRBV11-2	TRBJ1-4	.	TGTGCCAGCAGCTCCCTTCGCGTTCAGGTCTCAACTAATGAAAAACTGTTTTTT	CASSSLRVQVSTNEKLFF
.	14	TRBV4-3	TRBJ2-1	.	TGCGCCAGCAGCCAGGTCGGGATATACAATGAGCAGTTCTTC	CASSQVGIYNEQFF
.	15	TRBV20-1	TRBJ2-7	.	TGCAGTGCTAGTTCGGGGGGGACAGGGTACTACGAGCAGTACTTC	CSASSGGTGYYEQYF
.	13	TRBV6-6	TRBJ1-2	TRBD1	TGTGCCAGCAGCCCCGACAGGGTTTATGGCTACACCTTC	CASSPDRVYGYTF
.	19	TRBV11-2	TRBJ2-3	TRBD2	TGTGCCAGCAGCTTAGATCCGACTAGCGGGAGCTGGGGCACAGATACGCAGTATTTT	CASSLDPTSGSWGTDTQYF
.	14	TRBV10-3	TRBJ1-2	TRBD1	TGTGCCATCAGTAGACCGGGACAGCTTTATGGCTACACCTTC	CAISRPGQLYGYTF
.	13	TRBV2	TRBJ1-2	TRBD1	TGTGCCAGCAGTGCTGACAGGGGCTATGGCTACACCTTC	CASSADRGYGYTF
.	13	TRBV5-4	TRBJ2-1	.	TGTGCCAGCAGCAGGGACTCGTACAATGAGCAGTTCTTC	CASSRDSYNEQFF
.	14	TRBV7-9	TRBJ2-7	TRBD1	TGTGCCAGCAGCTCGAGACAGGGAGTCCACGAGCAGTACTTC	CASSSRQGVHEQYF
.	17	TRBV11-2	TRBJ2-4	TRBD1	TGTGCCAGCAGCTTAGTAGAAGGACAGGGGTACAAAAACATTCAGTACTTC	CASSLVEGQGYKNIQYF
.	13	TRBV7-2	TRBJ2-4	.	TGTGCCAGCGGACCAGGGGTAAAAAACATTCAGTACTTC	CASGPGVKNIQYF
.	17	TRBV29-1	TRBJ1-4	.	TGCAGCGTTGTGCGGGGAGAGAAACCGGGAAAAAGGGAAAAACTGTTTTTT	CSVVRGEKPGKREKLFF